This entry lists 32 T cell receptor beta chains sequenced from one sample in a study of T-cell memory formation after mild COVID-19. MiXCR was run by TCRdb on the 5' RACE reads, yielding one entry per CDR3 protein. The data contain around 250,000 distinct CDR3 sequences, approximately 10% of them seen just once; the ten biggest clones take up under 25%. Specimen: PBMCs or a T cell subset sorted from them (not recorded which). The receptors derive from a man between 18 and 29 years old who had mild COVID-19 (a few samples of this study predate the infection). Cell type and time point are not known.

The chain carries TRBV5-8 and TRBJ2-7; D possibly matches TRBD1 or TRBD2 (5 bases each). Germline CDR1 and CDR2: SGHTS and YDEGEE. This CDR3 is 11 amino acids long. V lost 4 bases and J 9 bases, leaving 11 bases between the germline ends. The DNA for the CDR3 is TGTGCCAGCAGCCTATATGGGGGGCAGTACTTC. Protein product: CASSLYGGQYF.

This clonotype occurred many times. The V and J genes are TRBV12-3 or TRBV12-4 and TRBJ2-5; D remains unclear. V lost 2 bases and J 2 bases, leaving 12 bases between the germline ends. This CDR3 is 15 amino acids long. DNA of the CDR3: TGTGCCAGCAGTTTATGGGCAGACACACAAGAGACCCAGTACTTC. It yields the protein CASSLWADTQETQYF.

The genes are TRBV5-1 and TRBJ2-3; D remains unclear. Germline V lookup: CDR1 SGHRS, CDR2 YFSETQ. Trimming left V 0 bases short and J 7 bases short, with 12 bases between. The CDR3 is 14 residues long. This CDR3 is CASSLAAFGYTQYF. In nucleotides, the CDR3 is TGCGCCAGCAGCTTGGCCGCCTTTGGGTATACGCAGTATTTT.

V is TRBV5-1 and J is TRBJ2-3; 9 positions agree with TRBD1. Germline lookup yields CDR1 SGHRS and CDR2 YFSETQ. The CDR3 runs 17 residues. The V segment lost 4 bases and the J segment 4 bases; nucleotides outside the gene matches: 13. The CDR3 loop is CASSRTGVKVSADTQYF. The CDR3 coding sequence is TGCGCCAGCAGCAGGACAGGGGTCAAAGTGTCCGCAGATACGCAGTATTTT.

The chain couples TRBV23-1 to TRBJ1-5; D gene ambiguous. TRBV23-1 is an ORF; its function is uncertain. V lost 3 bases, J lost 4 bases, and 19 bases lay in between. This CDR3 has 17 residues. The CDR3 region has the DNA TGCGCCAGCAGTCAGCCGACTCGGACGGCAGTAAATCAGCCCCAGCATTTT. It translates to CASSQPTRTAVNQPQHF.

This clonotype appeared many times. The V gene is TRBV4-1, the J gene TRBJ2-3; 7 nucleotides line up with TRBD1. The trim removed 5 bases at V and 0 bases at J, leaving 8 bases unmatched. CDR3 size: 16 residues. The germline CDR1 and CDR2 sequences are MGHRA and YSYEKL. The CDR3 sequence is CASSSRQGLSTDTQYF. For the CDR3, the DNA is TGCGCCAGCAGCTCCCGACAGGGCTTAAGCACAGATACGCAGTATTTT.

The chain links TRBV6-5 to TRBJ2-4; D might be TRBD1 (7 bases). CDR1 MNHEY and CDR2 SVGAGI come from the germline V gene. This CDR3 has 15 residues. Trimming cost V 0 bases and J 9 bases, with 15 bases left between them. The CDR3 is CASSYSRGREGIQYF. The CDR3, as DNA: TGTGCCAGCAGTTACTCGAGGGGGCGGGAAGGCATTCAGTACTTC.

This clonotype occurred many times. The rearrangement joins TRBV7-9 to TRBJ2-1; 7 bases are shared with TRBD1. The V segment lost 5 bases and the J segment 0 bases; nucleotides outside the gene matches: 1. The CDR3 runs 14 residues. Per the germline V gene, CDR1 is SEHNR and CDR2 is FQNEAQ (reference sequence). The CDR3 nucleotides are TGTGCCAGCAGCCGGGACAGCTCCTACAATGAGCAGTTCTTC. Amino acid sequence: CASSRDSSYNEQFF.

This clonotype has only a few counts. V is TRBV5-6 and J is TRBJ2-2; D tentatively fits TRBD1 or TRBD2 (5 bases each). The germline V gene encodes CDR1 SGHDT and CDR2 YYEEEE. Trimming shortened V by 4 bases and J by 0 bases, and 10 bases separated the two germline ends. The CDR3 sequence is 15 residues long. CDR3 coding DNA: TGTGCCAGCAGCGAGGGACGGTCGAACACCGGGGAGCTGTTTTTT. It translates to CASSEGRSNTGELFF. The full variable domain, rest sourced from reference TRBV5-6 and TRBJ2-2, is DAGVTQSPTHLIKTRGQQVTLRCSPKSGHDTVSWYQQALGQGPQFIFQYYEEEERQRGNFPDRFSGHQFPNYSSELNVNALLLGDSALYLCASSEGRSNTGELFFGEGSRLTVL.

This clonotype was counted a few times. The genes are TRBV5-4 and TRBJ2-1, with a weak D call TRBD1 (6 bases). The germline gives CDR1 SGHNT, CDR2 YYREEE (reference sequence). Trimming left V 4 bases short and J 10 bases short, with 21 bases between. The CDR3 covers 15 residues. The CDR3 DNA is TGTGCCAGCAGCACGAGACAGGCCGACAGTGAGGAGCAGTTCTTC. This gives the protein CASSTRQADSEEQFF.

This clonotype showed up many times. CDR3 sequence reads: CASSPGSYEQYV. CDR3 sequence (DNA): TGTGCCAGCTCACCCGGCTCCTACGAGCAGTACGTC. V and J are TRBV18 and TRBJ2-7, with D unclear. CDR1 KGHSH and CDR2 LQKENI come from the germline V gene. The CDR3 is 12 amino acids. Trimming stripped 3 bases from V and 0 bases from J, with 3 bases between.

V is TRBV20-1 and J is TRBJ2-7; D call uncertain. V was cut by 6 bases and J by 9 bases, with 12 bases left in between. Germline V gene sequence: CDR1 DFQATT, CDR2 SNEGSKA (reference sequence). The CDR3 runs to 10 residues. The CDR3: CSAEKAGQYV. CDR3 coding DNA: TGCAGTGCGGAGAAGGCAGGGCAGTACGTC.

J is TRBJ1-5 and V is TRBV7-9; 8 nucleotides align to TRBD1. Trimming took 2 bases from V and 4 from J; bases not matched to a gene: 1. Germline loops: CDR1 SEHNR, CDR2 FQNEAQ (reference sequence). The CDR3 covers 14 residues. The CDR3 bases are TGTGCCAGCAGCTTACAGGGGGCGAATCAGCCCCAGCATTTT. Translating it yields CASSLQGANQPQHF.

This clonotype was seen repeatedly, ten times or more. This sequence joins TRBV10-2 and TRBJ2-5; weak D call: TRBD1 (5 bases). V was cut by 3 bases and J by 5 bases, with 7 bases left in between. The CDR3 has 12 residues. Germline-derived CDR1 and CDR2 are WSHSY and SAAADI. CDR3 amino acids: CASSEGVETQYF. DNA for the CDR3: TGCGCCAGCAGTGAAGGGGTGGAGACCCAGTACTTC.

This clonotype was picked up a small number of times. DNA of the CDR3: TGTGCCATCAGCCATGGCCCAGGGGAGAACACTGAAGCTTTCTTT. Residues: CAISHGPGENTEAFF. This chain uses TRBV10-3 with TRBJ1-1; tentatively, D is TRBD1 (6 bases). The CDR3 totals 15 residues. Germline-derived CDR1 and CDR2 are ENHRY and SYGVKD. Trimming removed 6 bases from V and 1 base from J, with 15 bases in between.

There are a few counts of this clonotype. The genes are TRBV7-6 and TRBJ2-2, with D perhaps matching TRBD1 (6 bases). Germline V lookup: CDR1 SGHVS, CDR2 FNYEAQ. The CDR3 is 16 residues long. The ends were cut back, 2 bases at V and 0 bases at J, with 10 bases in the middle. The CDR3 is CASSLRGQSNTGELFF. The DNA for the CDR3 is TGTGCCAGCAGCTTAAGAGGACAGTCGAACACCGGGGAGCTGTTTTTT.

V is TRBV6-5 and J is TRBJ2-7; no clear D. Germline V CDR1 and CDR2: MNHEY, SVGAGI. Trimming cost V 6 bases and J 1 base, with 13 bases left between them. The CDR3 runs to 14 residues. The chain's CDR3 is CASRFLDGSYEQYF. CDR3 sequence (DNA): TGTGCCAGCAGATTCCTCGACGGATCCTACGAGCAGTACTTC.

This clonotype is labeled medium-sized. The CDR3 sequence is CASSQSGYEQYF. The CDR3, as DNA: TGCGCCAGCAGTCAATCAGGGTACGAGCAGTACTTC. J is TRBJ2-7 and V is TRBV23-1; D is undetermined. TRBV23-1 has ORF status, its function being uncertain. The V and J ends lost 0 bases and 4 bases respectively, with 4 bases between them. The CDR3 loop spans 12 amino acids.

This clonotype has a handful of counts. The chain has TRBV4-3 and TRBJ2-5; no firm D call. Trimming took off 0 bases at V and 1 base at J, with 6 bases between the two ends. CDR1 LGHNA and CDR2 YSLEER come from the germline V gene. The CDR3 spans 14 residues. The CDR3 region is CASSQDGFQETQYF. CDR3 nucleotides: TGCGCCAGCAGCCAAGATGGCTTCCAAGAGACCCAGTACTTC.

This chain connects TRBV5-1 to TRBJ1-3; D possibly corresponds to TRBD1 (5 bases). The V gene's germline CDR1 is SGHRS and CDR2 YFSETQ. Between the trimmed V and J ends, which lost 0 bases and 4 bases, there was a span of 11 bases. The CDR3 extends over 15 amino acids. The CDR3: CASSLVQGLGNTIYF. The CDR3 nucleotides are TGCGCCAGCAGCTTGGTGCAGGGATTAGGAAACACCATATATTTT.

This clonotype was detected ten times or more. The rearrangement uses TRBV20-1 and TRBJ2-1; 7 bases line up with TRBD2. Trimming removed 3 bases from V and 8 bases from J; junction bases left unmatched: 19. Germline lookup yields CDR1 DFQATT and CDR2 SNEGSKA (reference sequence). This CDR3 contains 17 residues. The CDR3 protein is CSASDPRLADMYDEQFF. CDR3 sequence (DNA): TGCAGTGCTAGTGACCCTAGACTAGCCGATATGTACGATGAGCAGTTCTTC.

The chain links TRBV4-2 to TRBJ2-5; 8 bases align to TRBD1. The CDR3 runs 19 residues. Losses at the gene ends were 1 base for V and 3 bases for J; bases not matched to a gene: 16. Germline CDR1 LGHNA, CDR2 YNFKEQ. The DNA for the CDR3 is TGTGCCAGCAGCCAAGGGTACCAGGGGGCTTTTCTTGATGAAGAGACCCAGTACTTC. Amino acid sequence: CASSQGYQGAFLDEETQYF.

The chain combines TRBV4-1 with TRBJ2-5; 13 positions agree with TRBD2. The CDR3 contains 16 residues. The ends lost 4 bases at V and 1 base at J; junction bases unmatched: 3. Germline loops: CDR1 MGHRA, CDR2 YSYEKL. The CDR3 sequence is CASSRGLAGIQETQYF. In nucleotides, the CDR3 is TGCGCCAGCAGCCGGGGACTAGCGGGGATCCAAGAGACCCAGTACTTC.

On this clonotype: Relative to the germline gene, one junction end is altered; a read error may explain this. The chain joins TRBV5-1 to TRBJ2-1; unclear D gene. The CDR3 has 13 residues. The germline CDR1 and CDR2 sequences are SGHRS and YFSETQ. CDR3 protein: CASSLLGRPVLLF. The CDR3 region has the DNA TGCGCCAGCAGCTTGCTCGGGCGCCCGGTTTTGCTCTTC.

This clonotype was seen more than once but under ten times. For the CDR3, the DNA is TGTGCCAGCAACGACTACCCGGGGGTTGGCTACACCTTC. This codes for CASNDYPGVGYTF. V and J are TRBV7-2 and TRBJ1-2, with a possible D match to TRBD1 (5 bases). Germline V gene data show CDR1 as SGHTA and CDR2 as FQGNSA. V gave up 7 bases and J gave up 7 bases, with 16 bases separating them. The CDR3 spans 13 residues.

The sample holds many counts of this clonotype. V and J are TRBV7-2 and TRBJ2-5; no reliable D call. The CDR3 has 13 residues. From germline, CDR1 is SGHTA and CDR2 FQGNSA. The ends were cut back, 4 bases at V and 5 bases at J, with 11 bases in the middle. Here the CDR3 reads CASSYRLGETQYF. CDR3 sequence (DNA): TGTGCCAGCAGCTACCGACTTGGGGAGACCCAGTACTTC.

V and J are TRBV5-4 and TRBJ1-1; 7 bases fit TRBD1. V trimming: 2 bases; J trimming: 10 bases; junction bases outside the gene matches: 14. CDR1 SGHNT and CDR2 YYREEE come from the germline V gene (reference sequence). This CDR3 region has 15 residues. The CDR3 nucleotides read TGTGCCAGCAGCTTAGGAGGGGGCCAGGACTTGGTAGCTTTCTTT. It is translated as CASSLGGGQDLVAFF.

This chain uses TRBV19 with TRBJ1-1; D perhaps matches TRBD1 (6 bases). The ends were cut back, 0 bases at V and 0 bases at J, with 11 bases in the middle. Germline V gives CDR1 LNHDA, CDR2 SQIVND (reference sequence). This CDR3 has 16 amino acids. The DNA for the CDR3 is TGTGCCAGTAGTATAGACTCCGGGACATTGAACACTGAAGCTTTCTTT. It translates to CASSIDSGTLNTEAFF. The full variable domain, rest sourced from reference TRBV19 and TRBJ1-1, is DGGITQSPKYLFRKEGQNVTLSCEQNLNHDAMYWYRQDPGQGLRLIYYSQIVNDFQKGDIAEGYSVSREKKESFPLTVTSAQKNPTAFYLCASSIDSGTLNTEAFFGQGTRLTVV.

Many counts were recorded for this clonotype. This rearrangement joins TRBV7-2 to TRBJ2-5, with D hard to call. In germline, CDR1 is SGHTA, CDR2 FQGNSA. The V gene lost 5 bases and the J gene lost 5 bases, with 12 bases spanning the gap. The CDR3 sequence is 13 residues long. CDR3 protein: CASSRLGEETQYF. The CDR3 DNA reads TGTGCCAGCAGCCGACTCGGAGAGGAGACCCAGTACTTC.

This clonotype was seen repeatedly, ten times or more. The chain links TRBV7-9 to TRBJ2-5; D tentatively reads TRBD1 or TRBD2 (5 bases each). The germline CDR1 and CDR2 sequences are SEHNR and FQNEAQ (reference sequence). V shed 1 base and J shed 9 bases, with 12 bases lying between them. The CDR3 loop spans 13 amino acids. This chain's CDR3 is CASSLEWDGPQYF. The DNA of the CDR3 is TGTGCCAGCAGCTTAGAGTGGGACGGACCCCAGTACTTC.

V gene TRBV7-9 combines with J gene TRBJ2-7, with 8 bases identical to TRBD1. This CDR3 comprises 17 residues. V shed 4 bases and J 4 bases; nucleotides not matched to a gene: 15. Germline CDR1 is SEHNR and CDR2 is FQNEAQ (reference sequence). This chain's CDR3 is CASSSKTGDIHLYEQYF. CDR3 coding DNA: TGTGCCAGCAGCTCTAAGACAGGGGATATTCACCTTTACGAGCAGTACTTC.

This clonotype was counted between two and nine times. The chain combines TRBV12-3 or TRBV12-4 with TRBJ1-1, with a weak D call TRBD1 (5 bases). The CDR3 loop spans 12 amino acids. The V gene lost 6 bases and the J gene lost 5 bases, with 10 bases spanning the gap. The CDR3 nucleotides are TGTGCCAGCAGGACAGAGGCGACTGAAGCTTTCTTT. It translates to CASRTEATEAFF.